The rows below give T cell receptor beta chains drawn from one sample of a study of T cells after yellow fever vaccination. TCRdb analysed the 5' RACE reads with MiXCR anew, one entry per CDR3 protein. This table holds just under 600,000 distinct CDR3 sequences, 13% found once. The starting material was PBMCs, obtained on the day of the yellow fever booster vaccination. The receptor source for this set is a man aged 25-40 years who received the YFV17D yellow fever vaccine. Both conserved end residues are part of each CDR3. A D gene is named only where the DNA matches it firmly. For some rows the clone size is stated as once, few or many, or as a class when expanded; others skip it.

CDR3nt: TGTGCCAGCAGCTTGGTACGCCAAGAAGCCGCCTACACCTTC
CDR3aa: CASSLVRQEAAYTF
d_gene: NA
abundance: NA
j_gene: TRBJ1-2
v_gene: TRBV5-5

CDR3nt: TGTGCCACCAGCAGAGCGGGAGCCTCCCACGAGCAGTACTTC
CDR3aa: CATSRAGASHEQYF
d_gene: NA
abundance: many
j_gene: TRBJ2-7
v_gene: TRBV15

CDR3nt: TGTGCCACCAGCAGAGAGGGGCCGGTCTATGGCTACACCTTC
CDR3aa: CATSREGPVYGYTF
d_gene: NA
abundance: few
j_gene: TRBJ1-2
v_gene: TRBV15

CDR3nt: TGCAGTGCTATGAGTGGCTATGGCTACACCTTC
CDR3aa: CSAMSGYGYTF
d_gene: NA
abundance: NA
j_gene: TRBJ1-2
v_gene: TRBV20-1

CDR3nt: TGTGCCAGCAGCTCGCCGGGACAGGGACGCAGGGAGCAGTACTTC
CDR3aa: CASSSPGQGRREQYF
d_gene: TRBD1
abundance: NA
j_gene: TRBJ2-7
v_gene: TRBV7-9

CDR3nt: TGCAGTGCTAGCCGGGACCGCAAACGAAAATACGAGCAGTACTTC
CDR3aa: CSASRDRKRKYEQYF
d_gene: NA
abundance: NA
j_gene: TRBJ2-7
v_gene: TRBV20-1

CDR3nt: TGTGCCACCAGTGATGAACAGGACACCGGGGAGCTGTTTTTT
CDR3aa: CATSDEQDTGELFF
d_gene: NA
abundance: few
j_gene: TRBJ2-2
v_gene: TRBV24-1

CDR3nt: TGTGCCAGCAGCCAAGAGAGGGGCCGCTCCTACGAGCAGTACTTC
CDR3aa: CASSQERGRSYEQYF
d_gene: NA
abundance: few
j_gene: TRBJ2-7
v_gene: TRBV14

CDR3nt: TGTGCCAGCAGTTACCAGGGACAGGGGTCGGACGAGCAGTACTTC
CDR3aa: CASSYQGQGSDEQYF
d_gene: TRBD1
abundance: NA
j_gene: TRBJ2-7
v_gene: TRBV6-5

CDR3nt: TGTGCCAGCGTGTCCAGCGGGAGGGAAGAGACCCAGTACTTC
CDR3aa: CASVSSGREETQYF
d_gene: TRBD2
abundance: few
j_gene: TRBJ2-5
v_gene: TRBV7-9

CDR3nt: TGCGCCAGCAGCCCAGAGCACGGCGGAGCAGATACGCAGTATTTT
CDR3aa: CASSPEHGGADTQYF
d_gene: NA
abundance: NA
j_gene: TRBJ2-3
v_gene: TRBV5-1

CDR3nt: TGTGCCAGCAGCTTAGCCCAGGGGGCGATCTACGAGCAGTACTTC
CDR3aa: CASSLAQGAIYEQYF
d_gene: TRBD1
abundance: few
j_gene: TRBJ2-7
v_gene: TRBV7-2

CDR3nt: TGCGCCAGCAGCCAAGAAGGCCAGGTTCGGAGTGGAAGCATTCAGTACTTC
CDR3aa: CASSQEGQVRSGSIQYF
d_gene: NA
abundance: few
j_gene: TRBJ2-4
v_gene: TRBV4-3

CDR3nt: TGTGCCAGCAGACCGCCGGGCCGCAGGAGTACCGGGGAGCTGTTTTTT
CDR3aa: CASRPPGRRSTGELFF
d_gene: NA
abundance: few
j_gene: TRBJ2-2
v_gene: TRBV25-1

CDR3nt: TGCAGTGCTAGCCTCGGAGGTTTGATCGGTACTGAAGCTTTCTTT
CDR3aa: CSASLGGLIGTEAFF
d_gene: NA
abundance: few
j_gene: TRBJ1-1
v_gene: TRBV20-1

CDR3nt: TGCGCCAGCAGCTCGGGCTCCGGGGGGGAGACCCAGTACTTC
CDR3aa: CASSSGSGGETQYF
d_gene: TRBD2
abundance: NA
j_gene: TRBJ2-5
v_gene: TRBV5-1

CDR3nt: TGCAGTGCAGTAGCGGGAGTCATATTAGATACGCAGTATTTT
CDR3aa: CSAVAGVILDTQYF
d_gene: TRBD2
abundance: NA
j_gene: TRBJ2-3
v_gene: TRBV20-1

CDR3nt: TGTGCCACCAGTGATACCCGGACAGGACCCCTAAAGCAGTTCTTC
CDR3aa: CATSDTRTGPLKQFF
d_gene: TRBD1
abundance: NA
j_gene: TRBJ2-1
v_gene: TRBV24-1

CDR3nt: TGTGCCACCAGCAGAGTGCCTGGGCCAAGCACAGATACGCAGTATTTT
CDR3aa: CATSRVPGPSTDTQYF
d_gene: NA
abundance: NA
j_gene: TRBJ2-3
v_gene: TRBV15

CDR3nt: TGTGCCAGCAGCCAAGGCGGAGCGGGAGTCCGTGAGACCCAGTACTTC
CDR3aa: CASSQGGAGVRETQYF
d_gene: TRBD2
abundance: few
j_gene: TRBJ2-5
v_gene: TRBV14

CDR3nt: TGCGCCAGCAGCGTCCGGGACACCCAAGAGACCCAGTACTTC
CDR3aa: CASSVRDTQETQYF
d_gene: NA
abundance: few
j_gene: TRBJ2-5
v_gene: TRBV5-1

CDR3nt: TGTGCCAGCAGTTACTCGACAGCGGGCGCGGGAGGGCCTGACGAGCAGTACTTC
CDR3aa: CASSYSTAGAGGPDEQYF
d_gene: TRBD2
abundance: NA
j_gene: TRBJ2-7
v_gene: TRBV6-5

CDR3nt: TGCGCCAGCAGCATGACAGGGGGTGCTGGGGCCAACGTCCTGACTTTC
CDR3aa: CASSMTGGAGANVLTF
d_gene: TRBD1
abundance: NA
j_gene: TRBJ2-6
v_gene: TRBV5-1

CDR3nt: TGTGCCAGCAGCCACGGGACAGGGACGTCGTACGAGCAGTACTTC
CDR3aa: CASSHGTGTSYEQYF
d_gene: TRBD1
abundance: few
j_gene: TRBJ2-7
v_gene: TRBV5-8

CDR3nt: TGTGCCAGCAGTTTCCCCCCCCTACGCCGGGGGGGGAACACCGGGGAGCTGTTTTTT
CDR3aa: CASSFPPLRRGGNTGELFF
d_gene: TRBD2
abundance: many
j_gene: TRBJ2-2
v_gene: TRBV28

CDR3nt: TGTGCCAGCAGCCTCGAGGGGGCCGAGCAGTACTTC
CDR3aa: CASSLEGAEQYF
d_gene: TRBD1
abundance: NA
j_gene: TRBJ2-7
v_gene: TRBV6-5

CDR3nt: TGCAGTGCCACGACAGGGAGAGACTACGAGCAGTACTTC
CDR3aa: CSATTGRDYEQYF
d_gene: TRBD1
abundance: many
j_gene: TRBJ2-7
v_gene: TRBV20-1

CDR3nt: TGTGCCATCAGTGAGGGGGAAGGAGGGTTCTACTTC
CDR3aa: CAISEGEGGFYF
d_gene: NA
abundance: few
j_gene: TRBJ2-5
v_gene: TRBV10-3

CDR3nt: TGCAGTGCTAGAACGACTGCCCGGGATACGCAGTATTTT
CDR3aa: CSARTTARDTQYF
d_gene: NA
abundance: NA
j_gene: TRBJ2-3
v_gene: TRBV20-1

CDR3nt: TGTGCCAGTCGGGAGGGGAAAATGCTATTGGAGACCCAGTACTTC
CDR3aa: CASREGKMLLETQYF
d_gene: TRBD2
abundance: few
j_gene: TRBJ2-5
v_gene: TRBV11-2

CDR3nt: TGTGCCAGCAGCCCGAGCCGTGAGCAGTTCTTC
CDR3aa: CASSPSREQFF
d_gene: NA
abundance: many
j_gene: TRBJ2-1
v_gene: TRBV7-8

CDR3nt: TGTGCCAGCAGCTTTGTCCGGGATAACGAGCAGTACTTC
CDR3aa: CASSFVRDNEQYF
d_gene: NA
abundance: NA
j_gene: TRBJ2-7
v_gene: TRBV7-9

CDR3nt: TGTGCCACCAGCAGGGACGTTAGCAATCAGCCCCAGCATTTT
CDR3aa: CATSRDVSNQPQHF
d_gene: NA
abundance: NA
j_gene: TRBJ1-5
v_gene: TRBV15

CDR3nt: TGCAGCGTTGTTAAAGGTGGCTACACCTTC
CDR3aa: CSVVKGGYTF
d_gene: NA
abundance: few
j_gene: TRBJ1-2
v_gene: TRBV29-1

CDR3nt: TGTGCCAGCAGTTACGGGGGACAGGCGCTCACAGATACGCAGTATTTT
CDR3aa: CASSYGGQALTDTQYF
d_gene: TRBD1
abundance: NA
j_gene: TRBJ2-3
v_gene: TRBV6-2/TRBV6-3

CDR3nt: TGTGCCAGCAGCCACTGGGACCGCGATCAGCCCCAGCATTTT
CDR3aa: CASSHWDRDQPQHF
d_gene: NA
abundance: NA
j_gene: TRBJ1-5
v_gene: TRBV6-6